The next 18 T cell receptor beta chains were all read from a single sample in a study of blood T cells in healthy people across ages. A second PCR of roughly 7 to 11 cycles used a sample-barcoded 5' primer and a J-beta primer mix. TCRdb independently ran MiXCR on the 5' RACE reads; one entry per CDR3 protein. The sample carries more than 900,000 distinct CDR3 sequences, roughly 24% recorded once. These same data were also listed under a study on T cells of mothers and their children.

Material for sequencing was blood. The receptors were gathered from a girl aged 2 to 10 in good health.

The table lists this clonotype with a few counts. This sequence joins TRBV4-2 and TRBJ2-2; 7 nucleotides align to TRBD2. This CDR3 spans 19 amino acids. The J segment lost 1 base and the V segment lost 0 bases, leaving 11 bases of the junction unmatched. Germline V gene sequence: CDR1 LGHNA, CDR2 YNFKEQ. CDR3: CASSQEIGASGENTGELFF. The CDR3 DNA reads TGTGCCAGCAGCCAAGAAATCGGGGCAAGCGGGGAGAACACCGGGGAGCTGTTTTTT.

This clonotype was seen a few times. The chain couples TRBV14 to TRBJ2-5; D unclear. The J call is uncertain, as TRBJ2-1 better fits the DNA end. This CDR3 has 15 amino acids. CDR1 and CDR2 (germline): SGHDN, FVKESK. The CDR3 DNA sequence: TGTGCCAGCAGCCAAGATGATTGGACGCGCAATGAGCAGTTCTTC. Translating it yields CASSQDDWTRNEQFF.

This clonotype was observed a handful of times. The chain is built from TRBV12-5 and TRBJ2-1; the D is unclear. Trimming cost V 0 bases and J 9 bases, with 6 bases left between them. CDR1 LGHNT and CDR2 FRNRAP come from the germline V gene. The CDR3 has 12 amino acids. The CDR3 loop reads CASGLVLGEQFF. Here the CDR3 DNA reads TGTGCTAGTGGTTTGGTACTTGGTGAGCAGTTCTTC. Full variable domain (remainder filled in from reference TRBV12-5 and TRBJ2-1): DARVTQTPRHKVTEMGQEVTMRCQPILGHNTVFWYRQTMMQGLELLAYFRNRAPLDDSGMPKDRFSAEMPDATLATLKIQPSEPRDSAVYFCASGLVLGEQFFGPGTRLTVL.

The CDR3 DNA follows: TGTGCCACCGCTAAAGGAGGTGGGGCCAACGTCCTGACTTTC. Translation: CATAKGGGANVLTF. The chain employs TRBV11-2 and TRBJ2-6, with a tentative D call TRBD2 (5 bases). The germline V gene has CDR1 SGHAT and CDR2 FQNNGV. V was pared by 10 bases and J by 3 bases, with 13 bases between. This CDR3 contains 14 residues.

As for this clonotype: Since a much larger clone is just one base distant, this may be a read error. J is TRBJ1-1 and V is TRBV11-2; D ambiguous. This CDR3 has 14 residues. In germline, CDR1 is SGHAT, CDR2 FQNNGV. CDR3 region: CASSLESVNTGAFF. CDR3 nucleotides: TGTGCCAGCAGCTTAGAATCAGTGAACACTGGAGCTTTCTTT.

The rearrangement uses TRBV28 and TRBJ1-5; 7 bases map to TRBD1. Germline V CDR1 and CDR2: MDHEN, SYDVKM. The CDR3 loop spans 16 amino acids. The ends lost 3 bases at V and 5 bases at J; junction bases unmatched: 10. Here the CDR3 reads CASSFIQLGGDQPQHF. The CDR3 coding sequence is TGTGCCAGCAGTTTCATCCAACTAGGGGGCGATCAGCCCCAGCATTTT.

CDR3 in DNA: TGCAGTGCTAGTGCGGTGCGGGGGGCGGGGGAGACCCAGTACTTC. This codes for CSASAVRGAGETQYF. This sequence joins TRBV20-1 and TRBJ2-5; TRBD2 agrees at 8 bases. The germline V gene encodes CDR1 DFQATT and CDR2 SNEGSKA (reference sequence). The CDR3 consists of 15 residues. With 3 bases clipped from V and 5 bases from J, the junction kept 11 bases outside the gene matches.

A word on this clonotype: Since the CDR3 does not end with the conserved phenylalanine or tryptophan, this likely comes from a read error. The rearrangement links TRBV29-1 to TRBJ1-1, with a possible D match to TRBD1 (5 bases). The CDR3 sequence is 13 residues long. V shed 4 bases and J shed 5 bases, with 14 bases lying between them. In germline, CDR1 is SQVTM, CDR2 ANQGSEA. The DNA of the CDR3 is TGCAGCGTTGTATGGGGGACGGGGACTGAAGCTTTCTCT. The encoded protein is CSVVWGTGTEAFS.

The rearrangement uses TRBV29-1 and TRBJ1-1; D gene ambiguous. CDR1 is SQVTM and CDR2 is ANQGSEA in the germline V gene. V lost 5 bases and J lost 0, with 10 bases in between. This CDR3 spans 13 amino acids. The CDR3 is CSVLRQLNTEAFF. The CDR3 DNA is TGCAGCGTTCTGAGACAACTGAACACTGAAGCTTTCTTT.

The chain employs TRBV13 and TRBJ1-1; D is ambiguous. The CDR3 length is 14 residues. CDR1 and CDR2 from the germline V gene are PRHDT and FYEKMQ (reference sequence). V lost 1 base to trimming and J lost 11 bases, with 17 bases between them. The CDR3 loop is CASSLVGRPDRAFF. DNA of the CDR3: TGTGCCAGCAGCTTAGTAGGCCGGCCCGATCGGGCTTTCTTT.

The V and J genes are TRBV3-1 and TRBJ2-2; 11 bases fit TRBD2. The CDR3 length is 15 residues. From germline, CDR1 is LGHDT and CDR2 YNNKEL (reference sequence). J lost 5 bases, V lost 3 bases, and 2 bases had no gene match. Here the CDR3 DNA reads TGTGCCAGCAGCCAGAGACTAGCGGGAACCGGGGAGCTGTTTTTT. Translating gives CASSQRLAGTGELFF.

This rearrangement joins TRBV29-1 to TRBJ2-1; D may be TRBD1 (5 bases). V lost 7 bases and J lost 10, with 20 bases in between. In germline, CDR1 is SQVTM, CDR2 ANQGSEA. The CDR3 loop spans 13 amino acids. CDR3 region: CSGRQGRPMEQFF. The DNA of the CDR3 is TGCAGCGGGCGGCAGGGTCGACCTATGGAGCAGTTCTTC.

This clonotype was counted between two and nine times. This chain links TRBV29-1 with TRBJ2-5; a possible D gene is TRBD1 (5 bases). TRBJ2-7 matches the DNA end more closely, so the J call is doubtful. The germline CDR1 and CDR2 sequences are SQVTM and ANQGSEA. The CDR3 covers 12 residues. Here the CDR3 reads CSVVDISYEQYF. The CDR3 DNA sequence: TGCAGCGTTGTGGACATCTCCTACGAGCAGTACTTC.

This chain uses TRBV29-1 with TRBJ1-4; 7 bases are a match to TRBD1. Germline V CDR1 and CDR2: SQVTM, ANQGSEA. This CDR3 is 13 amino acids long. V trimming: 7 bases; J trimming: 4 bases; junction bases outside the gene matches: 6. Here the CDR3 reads CSGRDSGNEKLFF. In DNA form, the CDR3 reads TGCAGCGGCCGGGACAGCGGTAATGAAAAACTGTTTTTT.

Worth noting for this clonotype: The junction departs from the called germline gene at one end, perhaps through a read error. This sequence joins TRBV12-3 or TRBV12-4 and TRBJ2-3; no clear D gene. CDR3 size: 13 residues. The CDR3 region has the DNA TGTACCAGCATCGGACCTAGCACAGATACGCAGTATTTT. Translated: CTSIGPSTDTQYF.

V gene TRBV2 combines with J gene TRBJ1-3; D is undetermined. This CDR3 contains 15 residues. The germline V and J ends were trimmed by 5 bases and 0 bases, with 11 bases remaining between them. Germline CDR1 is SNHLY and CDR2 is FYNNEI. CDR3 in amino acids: CASSPGVSSGNTIYF. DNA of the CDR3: TGTGCCAGCAGTCCAGGAGTCAGCTCTGGAAACACCATATATTTT.

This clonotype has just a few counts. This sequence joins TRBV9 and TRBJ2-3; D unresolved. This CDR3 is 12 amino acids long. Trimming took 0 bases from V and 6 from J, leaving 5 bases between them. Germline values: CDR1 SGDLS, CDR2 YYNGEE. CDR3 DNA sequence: TGTGCCAGCAGCGTAGCAGCCGATACGCAGTATTTT. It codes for CASSVAADTQYF.

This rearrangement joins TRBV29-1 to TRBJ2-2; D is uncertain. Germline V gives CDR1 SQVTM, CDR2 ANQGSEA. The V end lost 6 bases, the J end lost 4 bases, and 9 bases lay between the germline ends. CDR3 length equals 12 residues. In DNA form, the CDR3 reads TGCAGCGTCATTTCGGGCACCGGGGAGCTGTTTTTT. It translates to CSVISGTGELFF.